The 31 T cell receptor beta chains in this list originate from one sample, sequenced in a study of T cells of healthy individuals. Via MiXCR, TCRdb re-called the 5' RACE reads, giving one row per CDR3 protein. This table holds around 98,000 distinct CDR3 sequences, around 17% found once. Receptors were obtained from a human donor in good health.

This clonotype was counted ten times or more. This sequence joins TRBV23-1 and TRBJ2-5, with 9 nucleotides matching TRBD1. TRBV23-1 is an ORF, with its function uncertain. CDR3 length: 14 amino acids. Unmatched junction bases numbered 2, after V lost 5 bases and J lost 1 base. Written as DNA, the CDR3 is TGCGCCAGCAGTTCGGACAGGGGCCAAGAGACCCAGTACTTC. Its protein is CASSSDRGQETQYF.

The rearrangement links TRBV20-1 to TRBJ2-7; TRBD2 aligns across 7 bases. The CDR3 runs 14 residues. The ends lost 0 bases at V and 2 bases at J; junction bases unmatched: 4. Germline V gene lookup returns CDR1 DFQATT and CDR2 SNEGSKA (reference sequence). The CDR3 spells CSARDREDPYEQYF. CDR3 sequence (DNA): TGCAGTGCTAGAGATCGGGAGGATCCCTACGAGCAGTACTTC.

V and J are TRBV5-1 and TRBJ1-5; TRBD1 aligns across 7 bases. CDR1 is SGHRS and CDR2 is YFSETQ in the germline V gene. Trimming cost V 4 bases and J 7 bases; bases outside gene matches: 11. The CDR3 is 15 residues long. CDR3 nucleotide sequence: TGCGCCAGCAGCACCACAGGGGCCGCGGGCCAGCCCCAGCATTTT. As protein: CASSTTGAAGQPQHF.

This clonotype has ten or more counts. The CDR3 is CASSLGLADSYEQYF. In DNA form, the CDR3 reads TGCGCCAGCAGCTTGGGACTAGCGGACTCCTACGAGCAGTACTTC. The chain joins TRBV5-1 to TRBJ2-7, with 9 bases fitting TRBD2. In germline, CDR1 is SGHRS, CDR2 YFSETQ. The CDR3 runs to 15 residues. Trimming cost V 0 bases and J 0 bases; bases outside gene matches: 1.

This clonotype has just a few counts. A junction boundary mismatches the germline segment, possibly from a read error. The chain couples TRBV9 to TRBJ1-6, with a possible D match to TRBD1 (5 bases). Germline loops: CDR1 SGDLS, CDR2 YYNGEE. This CDR3 region has 14 residues. CDR3 in amino acids: CASSIRARDSPLPF. The CDR3 DNA is TGTGCCAGCAGCATCAGGGCAAGGGATTCACCCCTCCCCTTT.

This clonotype was counted ten times or more. This sequence joins TRBV4-1 and TRBJ2-7; TRBD1 aligns across 7 bases. After removal of 0 bases from V and 4 bases from J, the junction contained 9 bases not matched to a gene. The germline gives CDR1 MGHRA, CDR2 YSYEKL. The length of the CDR3 is 16 residues. The CDR3 region has the DNA TGCGCCAGCAGCCAAGAAAGACTGGGCAGGGGGTACGAGCAGTACTTC. Its protein product is CASSQERLGRGYEQYF.

The gene calls are TRBV4-1 and TRBJ1-5; D is undetermined. Germline-derived CDR1 and CDR2 are MGHRA and YSYEKL. This CDR3 region has 15 residues. The V end lost 1 base, the J end lost 4 bases, and 11 bases lay between the germline ends. The CDR3 spells CASSQVPPRNQPQHF. CDR3 DNA sequence: TGCGCCAGCAGCCAAGTTCCACCGCGGAATCAGCCCCAGCATTTT.

This clonotype came up once. The chain has TRBV20-1 and TRBJ2-1; D not certain. CDR3 length: 10 amino acids. Per the germline V gene, CDR1 is DFQATT and CDR2 is SNEGSKA (reference sequence). Trimming stripped 2 bases from V and 9 bases from J, with 5 bases between. For the CDR3, the DNA is TGCAGTGCTAGATATGGTGAGCAGTTCTTC. It specifies CSARYGEQFF.

In its sample, this clonotype was seen a few times. The V and J genes are TRBV15 and TRBJ2-7; D not certain. The CDR3 is 14 amino acids. V dropped 4 bases and J dropped 0 bases, with 10 bases sitting between them. Germline CDR1 is LNHNV and CDR2 is YYDKDF (reference sequence). This chain's CDR3 is CATSIEDGSYEQYF. The CDR3 DNA is TGTGCCACCAGCATCGAGGACGGCTCCTACGAGCAGTACTTC.

This clonotype was seen a handful of times. The chain recombines TRBV28 with TRBJ1-5, with D unclear. Germline loops: CDR1 MDHEN, CDR2 SYDVKM. Trimming left V 5 bases short and J 0 bases short, with 8 bases between. This CDR3 is built from 14 residues. For the CDR3, the DNA is TGTGCCAGCAGTGTTAACTATAGCAATCAGCCCCAGCATTTT. Translation: CASSVNYSNQPQHF.

In this sample, this clonotype turned up a few times. V and J are TRBV4-1 and TRBJ2-5; D is ambiguous. Trimming removed 6 bases at V and 5 bases at J, with 19 bases between. The germline V gene encodes CDR1 MGHRA and CDR2 YSYEKL. The CDR3 runs to 15 residues. The CDR3: CASSPRTRSRETQYF. The CDR3 DNA is TGCGCCAGCAGTCCCCGCACCCGATCCCGGGAGACCCAGTACTTC.

This clonotype was counted at least ten times. The rearrangement links TRBV12-3 or TRBV12-4 to TRBJ1-6, with TRBD1 as a possible D gene (5 bases). The CDR3 length is 14 residues. V lost 4 bases to trimming and J lost 10 bases, with 14 bases between them. CDR3 protein: CASSSQGVGSPLHF. CDR3 in DNA: TGTGCCAGCAGTTCTCAGGGAGTCGGCTCACCCCTCCACTTT.

The CDR3 coding sequence is TGCAGTGCTAGGGGGACTAGCGGGCCTGACTCCTACGAGCAGTACTTC. This translates into CSARGTSGPDSYEQYF. The chain uses TRBV20-1 and TRBJ2-7; 12 nucleotides agree with TRBD2. The CDR3 spans 16 residues. Germline CDR1 is DFQATT and CDR2 is SNEGSKA (reference sequence). V shed 3 bases and J 0 bases; nucleotides not matched to a gene: 6.

This clonotype was recorded many times. The CDR3 is CASYPGHTTDTQYF. The DNA of the CDR3 is TGTGCCAGCTACCCGGGACATACCACAGATACGCAGTATTTT. This chain uses TRBV18 with TRBJ2-3; weak D call: TRBD1 (6 bases). V lost 7 bases and J lost 2, with 13 bases in between. CDR3 size: 14 residues. CDR1 and CDR2 (germline): KGHSH, LQKENI.

The chain combines TRBV11-2 with TRBJ2-1, with D unresolved. CDR3 size: 11 residues. Trimming took 2 bases from V and 9 from J, leaving 5 bases between them. The germline V gene has CDR1 SGHAT and CDR2 FQNNGV. CDR3 loop: CASSLLSEQFF. CDR3 nucleotide sequence: TGTGCCAGCAGCTTATTGTCTGAGCAGTTCTTC.

This clonotype has at least ten counts. The J gene is TRBJ1-2, the V gene TRBV20-1, with TRBD1 identical over 8 bases. CDR3 length: 14 amino acids. V was pared by 5 bases and J by 6 bases, with 11 bases of the junction left unmatched. From germline, CDR1 is DFQATT and CDR2 SNEGSKA (reference sequence). The CDR3 DNA reads as TGCAGTGCTGCCGGCGGGACAGGAAAAAATGGCTACACCTTC. It encodes CSAAGGTGKNGYTF.

This clonotype was seen a few times. The rearrangement links TRBV6-6 to TRBJ2-3, with 8 bases that match TRBD2. CDR1 is MNHNY, CDR2 SVGAGI, per germline (reference sequence). V shed 6 bases and J 1 base; nucleotides not matched to a gene: 6. The CDR3 covers 15 residues. CDR3 bases: TGTGCCAGCAGAAAGGATAGCGGGGGCACAGATACGCAGTATTTT. It encodes CASRKDSGGTDTQYF.

This chain joins TRBV28 and TRBJ1-1; a possible D gene is TRBD1 (5 bases). The CDR3 runs to 11 residues. V lost 10 bases to trimming and J lost 7 bases, with 13 bases between them. The germline CDR1 and CDR2 sequences are MDHEN and SYDVKM. The DNA for the CDR3 is TGTGCCACCGGGGGGGGGGGTGAAGCTTTCTTT. This gives the protein CATGGGGEAFF.

In this sample, this clonotype turned up many times. The genes are TRBV29-1 and TRBJ2-7; TRBD2 is a possible D gene (6 bases). The V gene lost 1 base and the J gene lost 0 bases, with 13 bases spanning the gap. The CDR3 sequence is 15 residues long. CDR1 is SQVTM, CDR2 ANQGSEA, per germline. DNA of the CDR3: TGCAGCGTTGAAGGCCGGGACTCCTCCTCCTACGAGCAGTACTTC. Its protein product is CSVEGRDSSSYEQYF.

This chain links TRBV11-2 with TRBJ2-1, with 14 bases identical to TRBD2. This CDR3 region has 16 residues. Germline V CDR1 and CDR2: SGHAT, FQNNGV. The V and J ends lost 8 bases and 6 bases, in that order; junction bases with no gene match: 9. CDR3 protein: CASGTRLAGGPNEQFF. CDR3 in DNA: TGTGCCAGCGGAACCAGACTAGCGGGAGGGCCCAATGAGCAGTTCTTC.

This clonotype appeared a few times. The chain carries TRBV7-2 and TRBJ2-7; 7 positions agree with TRBD2. This CDR3 spans 14 amino acids. V was clipped by 6 bases and J by 1 base; unmatched bases: 6. Germline CDR1 is SGHTA and CDR2 is FQGNSA. CDR3 DNA: TGTGCCAGCAGGGTAACTAGCGCGTCCTACGAGCAGTACTTC. It is translated as CASRVTSASYEQYF.

This clonotype was recorded a few times. The chain couples TRBV7-2 to TRBJ1-5; D unresolved. The germline gives CDR1 SGHTA, CDR2 FQGNSA. Trimming left V 3 bases short and J 7 bases short, with 13 bases between. The CDR3 runs 14 residues. The CDR3 bases are TGTGCCAGCAGCTTGGGGTTTGAGGGACAGCCCCAGCATTTT. Translating it yields CASSLGFEGQPQHF.

The table lists this clonotype with a few counts. The V and J genes are TRBV3-1 and TRBJ2-1; D possibly corresponds to TRBD2 (7 bases). Germline-derived CDR1 and CDR2 are LGHDT and YNNKEL (reference sequence). Trimming cost V 0 bases and J 3 bases, with 15 bases left between them. The CDR3 covers 17 residues. CDR3 protein: CASSQDVWGGRYNEQFF. As DNA, the CDR3 is TGTGCCAGCAGCCAAGATGTGTGGGGGGGCCGCTACAATGAGCAGTTCTTC.

This clonotype was seen a handful of times. The chain has TRBV15 and TRBJ1-1; no reliable D call. CDR1 is LNHNV and CDR2 is YYDKDF in the germline V gene (reference sequence). The V end was cut by 3 bases, the J end by 3 bases, with 17 bases between. The CDR3 consists of 16 residues. CDR3 nucleotides: TGTGCCACCAGCAGGGGCGGGGTCCTTGGGGACACTGAAGCTTTCTTT. Translation: CATSRGGVLGDTEAFF.

This clonotype was seen a handful of times. The chain is built from TRBV4-1 and TRBJ1-5; D ambiguous. Trimming removed 0 bases from V and 0 bases from J, with 6 bases in between. The CDR3 extends over 15 amino acids. The germline V gene has CDR1 MGHRA and CDR2 YSYEKL. The CDR3 spells CASSQEAISNQPQHF. Here the CDR3 DNA reads TGCGCCAGCAGCCAAGAAGCAATTAGCAATCAGCCCCAGCATTTT.

The V and J genes are TRBV25-1 and TRBJ2-3; 7 bases fit TRBD2. The CDR3 runs 15 residues. V lost 6 bases, J lost 0 bases, and 6 bases stayed unmatched. Germline loops: CDR1 MGHDK, CDR2 SYGVNS. CDR3 nucleotides: TGTGCCAGCAGCGCTACGGGAGGTAGCACAGATACGCAGTATTTT. Translated: CASSATGGSTDTQYF.

This clonotype was recorded a few times. This chain connects TRBV6-6 to TRBJ1-5; the D is unclear. The V gene lost 0 bases and the J gene lost 0 bases, with 15 bases spanning the gap. This CDR3 is 18 amino acids long. The germline V gene has CDR1 MNHNY and CDR2 SVGAGI (reference sequence). The CDR3 protein is CASSYSRGSGYSNQPQHF. As DNA, the CDR3 is TGTGCCAGCAGTTACTCCCGGGGTTCGGGGTATAGCAATCAGCCCCAGCATTTT.

The gene calls are TRBV12-3 or TRBV12-4 and TRBJ2-2; D might be TRBD1 (6 bases). V was clipped by 5 bases and J by 4 bases, with 14 bases between them. The CDR3 consists of 15 residues. The DNA of the CDR3 is TGTGCCAGCAGTCTCACCCAACAGGGCACCGGGGAGCTGTTTTTT. It is translated as CASSLTQQGTGELFF.

The chain has TRBV7-9 and TRBJ1-1; maybe TRBD1 (5 bases). CDR3 size: 12 residues. Trimming removed 5 bases at V and 4 bases at J, with 8 bases between. CDR1 is SEHNR and CDR2 is FQNEAQ in the germline V gene (reference sequence). The CDR3 sequence: CASSVGGTEAFF. Written as DNA, the CDR3 is TGTGCCAGCAGCGTGGGGGGCACTGAAGCTTTCTTT.

In its sample, this clonotype was seen a few times. The gene calls are TRBV28 and TRBJ2-1; D remains unclear. CDR3 length equals 14 residues. V gave up 5 bases and J gave up 0 bases, with 8 bases separating them. Germline-derived CDR1 and CDR2 are MDHEN and SYDVKM. CDR3 sequence (DNA): TGTGCCAGCAGTGGGTCTTACTCCTACAATGAGCAGTTCTTC. Encoded protein: CASSGSYSYNEQFF.

Concerning this clonotype itself: Possible read error: a much larger clone is one base away. The gene calls are TRBV5-1 and TRBJ2-2; a weak D match, TRBD2 (7 bases). The V and J ends lost 1 base and 3 bases respectively, with 13 bases between them. This CDR3 comprises 16 residues. The germline V gene has CDR1 SGHRS and CDR2 YFSETQ. The CDR3 loop is CASSLTGTTDTGELFF. The CDR3 nucleotides are TGCGCCAGCAGCTTGACAGGGACTACTGACACCGGGGAGCTGTTTTTT.